This T cell receptor beta chain appears in the sequencing data of a study of T cell changes during pregnancy in multiple sclerosis. The CDR3 has 13 residues. With 1 base removed from V and 0 bases from J, the gap between germline ends came to 5 bases. The germline V gene has CDR1 SGHNT and CDR2 YYREEE (reference sequence). Sequencing was performed with immunoSEQ multiplex PCR; in TCRdb, only in-frame clones are kept and a portion is missing. The sample consists of 60,000 to 70,000 clones, roughly 90% of them appearing once. This specimen was peripheral blood, taken in the second trimester of pregnancy. The V and J genes are TRBV5-4 and TRBJ2-7; D is undetermined. The sequence was collected from a female donor with multiple sclerosis, enrolled in a pregnancy study. The DNA for the CDR3 is TGTGCCAGCAGCTTGACAGACTCCTACGAGCAGTACTTC. This codes for CASSLTDSYEQYF.